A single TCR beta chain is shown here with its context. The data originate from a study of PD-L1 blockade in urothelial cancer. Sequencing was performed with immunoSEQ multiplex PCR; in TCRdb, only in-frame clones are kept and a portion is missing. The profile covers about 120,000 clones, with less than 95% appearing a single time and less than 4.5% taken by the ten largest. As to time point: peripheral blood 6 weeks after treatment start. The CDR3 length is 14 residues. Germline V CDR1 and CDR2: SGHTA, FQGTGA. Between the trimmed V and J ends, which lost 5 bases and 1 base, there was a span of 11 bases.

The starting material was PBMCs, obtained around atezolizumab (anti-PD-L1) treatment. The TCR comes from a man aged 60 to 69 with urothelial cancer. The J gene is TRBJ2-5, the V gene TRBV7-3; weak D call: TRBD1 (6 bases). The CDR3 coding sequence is TGTGCCAGCAGCCTTGCGACAGGCCAAGAGACCCAGTACTTC. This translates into CASSLATGQETQYF. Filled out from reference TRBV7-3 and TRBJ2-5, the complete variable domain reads GAGVSQTPSNKVTEKGKYVELRCDPISGHTALYWYRQSLGQGPEFLIYFQGTGAADDSGLPNDRFFAVRPEGSVSTLKIQRTERGDSAVYLCASSLATGQETQYFGPGTRLLVL.